This T cell receptor (beta chain) was sequenced for a study of human T cells and chemical hapten exposure. Germline CDR1 SGHRS, CDR2 YFSETQ. V dropped 2 bases and J dropped 2 bases, with 13 bases sitting between them. The CDR3 extends over 15 amino acids. As for time point: pre-sensitization, week 0. As for treatment: therapeutic diphenylcyclopropenone sensitization with weekly scalp DPC. TCRdb passed the RACE reads through MiXCR, listing each CDR3 protein once. Counted here are around 260,000 distinct CDR3 sequences, more than 6.5% occurring once; the ten biggest clones make up roughly 2.5%. Sequenced here: whole blood, sampled in connection with sensitization to the hapten diphenylcyclopropenone (DPC). This TCR derives from a woman aged 40 to 50 with alopecia areata. Some clones in this sample may be carry-over from other donors' samples. The V gene is TRBV5-1, the J gene TRBJ2-5; TRBD1 is a possible D gene (6 bases). Here the CDR3 reads CASSLGVGQQETQYF. The CDR3 coding sequence is TGCGCCAGCAGCTTAGGTGTTGGACAGCAAGAGACCCAGTACTTC.